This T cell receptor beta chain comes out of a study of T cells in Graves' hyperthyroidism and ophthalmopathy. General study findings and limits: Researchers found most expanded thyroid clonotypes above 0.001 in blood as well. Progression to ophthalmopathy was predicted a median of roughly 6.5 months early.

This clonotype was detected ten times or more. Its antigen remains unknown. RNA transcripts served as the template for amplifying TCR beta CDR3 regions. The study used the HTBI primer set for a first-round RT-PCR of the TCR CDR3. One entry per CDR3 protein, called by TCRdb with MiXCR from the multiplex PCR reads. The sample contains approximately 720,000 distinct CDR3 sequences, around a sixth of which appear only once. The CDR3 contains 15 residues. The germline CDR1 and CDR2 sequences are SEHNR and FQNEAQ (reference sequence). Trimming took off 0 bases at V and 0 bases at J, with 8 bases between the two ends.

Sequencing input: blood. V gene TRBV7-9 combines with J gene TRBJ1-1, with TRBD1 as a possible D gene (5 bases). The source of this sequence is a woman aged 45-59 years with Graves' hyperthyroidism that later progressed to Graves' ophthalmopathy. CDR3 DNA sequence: TGTGCCAGCAGCTTAGCCGCGACAGTGAACACTGAAGCTTTCTTT. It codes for CASSLAATVNTEAFF.